This T cell receptor (beta chain) was identified in a study of blood T cell repertoires in COVID-19. Profiling relied on immunoSEQ multiplex PCR, and the TCRdb table lists in-frame clones only, not all of them. The sample lists about 410,000 clones, approximately 91% occurring once. V dropped 9 bases and J dropped 0 bases, with 11 bases sitting between them. Germline values: CDR1 MNHNY, CDR2 SVGAGI (reference sequence). The CDR3 is 13 residues long. The chain combines TRBV6-6 with TRBJ1-2, with D unresolved. This clonotype was sampled from a middle-aged woman with COVID-19, enrolled during active disease. Sequenced sample: peripheral blood. This chain's CDR3 is CASSVGTNYGYTF. The CDR3 nucleotides read TGTGCCAGTTCCGTCGGGACTAACTATGGCTACACCTTC.